The T cell receptor beta chain described here comes from a study of vaccination and CD4 T cells after COVID-19. Study in general: Convalescent individuals numbered four females and six males, two being Hispanic. Control cultures were given a CEFX pool, an HIV-1 Nef pool, or no peptide.

The Oncomine TCR Beta short-read assay generated sequence data from the DNA of cultured CD4+ T cells. It was cultured CD4+ T cells from which genomic DNA was extracted. Via MiXCR, TCRdb re-called the PCR reads, giving one row per CDR3 protein. The sample shows 20,000 to 25,000 distinct CDR3 sequences, 40% to 50% of them seen only once. Treatment described: approximately nine-day PBMC culture with coronavirus spike peptide pools or control peptides (ViraFEST assay). This clonotype was seen a few times. Antigen: not known. This receptor was identified in a human donor who had recovered from COVID-19. Sequenced input: CD4+ T cells from blood, cultured in vitro.

CDR3: CASSVEGNSNTGELFF. The DNA for the CDR3 is TGTGCCAGCAGTGTTGAGGGGAACTCGAACACCGGGGAGCTGTTTTTT. This chain uses TRBV6-4 with TRBJ2-2, with D perhaps matching TRBD1 or TRBD2 (5 bases each). The CDR3 totals 16 residues. Germline assignment: CDR1 MRHNA and CDR2 SNTAGT. Deletions cut 4 bases from V and 0 bases from J, with 12 bases between.